What follows are 25 T cell receptor beta chains derived from one specimen sequenced in a study of T-cell reconstitution after alpha-beta-depleted transplantation in children. It was with unique molecular identifiers that the TCRbeta library was prepared. TCRdb processed the PCR reads anew with MiXCR; each CDR3 protein has one entry. The repertoire consists of roughly 70,000 distinct CDR3 sequences, with around 4.7% occurring once and the leading ten covering 18%. The sequenced sample was PBMCs, mostly from graft donor cells, obtained 180 days after TCRalphabeta/CD19-depleted stem cell transplant. Receptors originate from a boy in the first two years of life who had a stem cell transplant for acute myeloid leukemia, so the T cells may come from the graft donor.

The table lists this clonotype with a few counts. V and J are TRBV11-2 and TRBJ1-3; tentative D call: TRBD1 (5 bases). CDR1 and CDR2 from the germline V gene are SGHAT and FQNNGV. V lost 5 bases to trimming and J lost 0 bases, with 11 bases between them. The CDR3 is 15 amino acids. CDR3 region: CASSPRQSSGNTIYF. The DNA for the CDR3 is TGTGCCAGCAGCCCACGACAGTCCTCTGGAAACACCATATATTTT. The full variable domain, in which reference TRBV11-2 and TRBJ1-3 provide the parts outside the CDR3, is EAGVAQSPRYKIIEKRQSVAFWCNPISGHATLYWYQQILGQGPKLLIQFQNNGVVDDSQLPKDRFSAERLKGVDSTLKIQPAKLEDSAVYLCASSPRQSSGNTIYFGEGSWLTVV.

This clonotype was picked up many times. The chain links TRBV28 to TRBJ1-6; D call uncertain. V lost 6 bases to trimming and J lost 9 bases, with 9 bases between them. The germline gives CDR1 MDHEN, CDR2 SYDVKM. This CDR3 contains 12 residues. In nucleotides, the CDR3 is TGTGCCAGCAGGCTAAAGGTTTCACCCCTCCACTTT. Translated, it gives CASRLKVSPLHF.

The table lists this clonotype with many counts. The rearrangement links TRBV4-1 to TRBJ2-1; maybe TRBD2 (5 bases). The CDR3 consists of 16 residues. Germline-derived CDR1 and CDR2 are MGHRA and YSYEKL. Trimming removed 0 bases from V and 1 base from J, with 10 bases in between. The CDR3 DNA follows: TGCGCCAGCAGCCAAGAAGGACTGAATTCCTACAATGAGCAGTTCTTC. Translated: CASSQEGLNSYNEQFF.

The table lists this clonotype with many counts. V is TRBV5-1 and J is TRBJ2-7; the D is unclear. In germline, CDR1 is SGHRS, CDR2 YFSETQ. The CDR3 loop spans 14 amino acids. V lost 0 bases and J lost 0, with 7 bases in between. The CDR3 nucleotides read TGCGCCAGCAGCTTGGTGGGGTTCTCCTACGAGCAGTACTTC. Its protein is CASSLVGFSYEQYF.

In this sample, this clonotype turned up many times. The chain recombines TRBV20-1 with TRBJ2-3; D perhaps matches TRBD2 (6 bases). CDR3 length equals 13 residues. Trimming cost V 5 bases and J 4 bases, with 13 bases left between them. Germline V gene sequence: CDR1 DFQATT, CDR2 SNEGSKA (reference sequence). The CDR3 DNA follows: TGCAGTGCTGACGGGGGTGAACCAGATACGCAGTATTTT. Its translation is CSADGGEPDTQYF.

This clonotype was found many times. The chain has TRBV7-9 and TRBJ1-4, with 10 bases aligning to TRBD1. Trimming at V came to 5 bases and at J to 6 bases, leaving 3 bases not matched to a gene. Germline lookup yields CDR1 SEHNR and CDR2 FQNEAQ (reference sequence). The CDR3 covers 14 residues. CDR3 protein: CASSRGQGYEKLFF. The CDR3 DNA reads as TGTGCCAGCAGCCGGGGACAGGGGTATGAAAAACTGTTTTTT.

This clonotype occurred many times. This chain joins TRBV5-1 and TRBJ1-1; the match to TRBD1 covers 7 bases. V dropped 3 bases and J dropped 4; count of bases not matched to a gene: 9. This CDR3 spans 15 amino acids. The V gene's germline CDR1 is SGHRS and CDR2 YFSETQ. CDR3 loop: CASSWAETGFTEAFF. CDR3 nucleotide sequence: TGCGCCAGCAGCTGGGCCGAGACAGGGTTCACTGAAGCTTTCTTT.

This clonotype was detected many times. The chain is built from TRBV5-5 and TRBJ1-4; D gene ambiguous. Germline CDR1 and CDR2: SGHKS and YYEKEE (reference sequence). With 1 base removed from V and 1 base from J, the gap between germline ends came to 8 bases. This CDR3 region has 15 residues. Written as DNA, the CDR3 is TGTGCCAGCAGCTTGTTCGGAGGAACTAATGAAAAACTGTTTTTT. It specifies CASSLFGGTNEKLFF.

In its sample, this clonotype was seen many times. The chain employs TRBV4-1 and TRBJ1-2; no reliable D call. The germline V gene has CDR1 MGHRA and CDR2 YSYEKL. The CDR3 extends over 14 amino acids. The germline V and J ends were trimmed by 5 bases and 1 base, with 11 bases remaining between them. DNA for the CDR3: TGCGCCAGCAGCAAGGTGGAGATTAACTATGGCTACACCTTC. Translation: CASSKVEINYGYTF.

This clonotype was counted ten times or more. The chain's CDR3 is CASSHRYRNTEAFF. The CDR3 DNA reads TGTGCCAGCAGCCATCGCTACAGGAACACTGAAGCTTTCTTT. J is TRBJ1-1 and V is TRBV3-1; D not certain. V dropped 3 bases and J dropped 1 base, with 9 bases sitting between them. Germline V CDR1 and CDR2: LGHDT, YNNKEL (reference sequence). This CDR3 has 14 residues. The whole variable domain, remainder taken from reference TRBV3-1 and TRBJ1-1, is DTAVSQTPKYLVTQMGNDKSIKCEQNLGHDTMYWYKQDSKKFLKIMFSYNNKELIINETVPNRFSPKSPDKAHLNLHINSLELGDSAVYFCASSHRYRNTEAFFGQGTRLTVV.

This clonotype was detected ten times or more. The chain joins TRBV6-5 to TRBJ1-3, with a tentative D call TRBD1 (5 bases). V was cut by 1 base and J by 0 bases, with 13 bases left in between. The CDR3 runs 17 residues. Germline-derived CDR1 and CDR2 are MNHEY and SVGAGI. In nucleotides, the CDR3 is TGTGCCAGCAGTTACTATATTCCAGGGAACTCTGGAAACACCATATATTTT. As protein: CASSYYIPGNSGNTIYF.

This clonotype appeared many times. The chain uses TRBV11-3 and TRBJ2-2; TRBD1 matches at 11 bases. The trim removed 5 bases at V and 5 bases at J, leaving 10 bases unmatched. Germline V lookup: CDR1 SGHNT, CDR2 YENEEA. There are 17 residues in the CDR3. CDR3 sequence: CASSPFRDRGLTGELFF. The CDR3 DNA sequence: TGTGCCAGCAGCCCCTTCCGGGACAGGGGGTTGACCGGGGAGCTGTTTTTT. The complete variable domain, with remaining parts taken from reference TRBV11-3 and TRBJ2-2, reads EAGVVQSPRYKIIEKKQPVAFWCNPISGHNTLYWYLQNLGQGPELLIRYENEEAVDDSQLPKDRFSAERLKGVDSTLKIQPAELGDSAVYLCASSPFRDRGLTGELFFGEGSRLTVL.

In this sample, this clonotype turned up a few times. This chain links TRBV11-2 with TRBJ1-1; D perhaps matches TRBD1 (5 bases). This CDR3 contains 14 residues. The germline V gene encodes CDR1 SGHAT and CDR2 FQNNGV. V lost 5 bases and J 3 bases, leaving 13 bases between the germline ends. The CDR3 loop reads CASSPGGPDTEAFF. The CDR3 DNA reads TGTGCCAGCAGCCCCGGGGGACCGGACACTGAAGCTTTCTTT.

This clonotype has a count of ten or more. This chain uses TRBV20-1 with TRBJ2-7; D tentatively fits TRBD1 or TRBD2 (5 bases each). From germline, CDR1 is DFQATT and CDR2 SNEGSKA (reference sequence). V was pared by 5 bases and J by 2 bases, with 13 bases between. CDR3 length: 13 residues. CDR3 loop: CSARDALTYEQYV. In nucleotides, the CDR3 is TGCAGTGCTCGGGACGCTCTCACCTACGAGCAGTACGTC.

The sample holds many counts of this clonotype. This chain joins TRBV4-1 and TRBJ1-2, with 8 bases identical to TRBD1. Trimming took 3 bases from V and 4 from J; bases not matched to a gene: 10. The CDR3 extends over 16 amino acids. Germline CDR1 and CDR2: MGHRA and YSYEKL. This chain's CDR3 is CASSQVQGTGSYGYTF. As DNA, the CDR3 is TGCGCCAGCAGCCAGGTACAGGGGACAGGAAGCTATGGCTACACCTTC.

This chain connects TRBV7-6 to TRBJ2-1, with 12 bases aligning to TRBD2. With 6 bases clipped from V and 3 bases from J, the junction kept 12 bases outside the gene matches. The CDR3 covers 18 residues. The germline V gene has CDR1 SGHVS and CDR2 FNYEAQ. CDR3 bases: TGTGCCAGCAGTAGGGCTAGCGGGGGGGCCCGACTCTACAATGAGCAGTTCTTC. Amino acids: CASSRASGGARLYNEQFF.

This clonotype has ten or more counts. At one end the junction does not follow the germline gene, possibly because of a read error. The chain joins TRBV29-1 to TRBJ2-1; the match to TRBD2 covers 8 bases. This CDR3 contains 13 residues. Germline V CDR1 and CDR2: SQVTM, ANQGSEA. CDR3: CSVEGLAMHEQFF. The CDR3 DNA reads TGCAGCGTGGAAGGACTAGCTATGCATGAGCAGTTCTTC.

This clonotype was observed at least ten times. The chain uses TRBV7-2 and TRBJ2-3; D may be TRBD1 (6 bases). This CDR3 comprises 19 residues. Per germline, CDR1 SGHTA and CDR2 FQGNSA. Between the trimmed V and J ends, which lost 4 bases and 2 bases, there was a span of 25 bases. The CDR3 here is CASSSLRLTGLISTDTQYF. DNA for the CDR3: TGTGCCAGCAGCTCCCTCCGCTTGACAGGCCTTATATCCACAGATACGCAGTATTTT.

Many counts were recorded for this clonotype. V gene TRBV20-1 combines with J gene TRBJ1-2, with TRBD1 identical over 7 bases. Germline assignment: CDR1 DFQATT and CDR2 SNEGSKA (reference sequence). The CDR3 totals 13 residues. Trimming removed 3 bases from V and 5 bases from J; junction bases left unmatched: 6. CDR3 nucleotides: TGCAGTGCTAGCCGGAGGGGGCTTTATGGCTACACCTTC. It yields the protein CSASRRGLYGYTF.

This clonotype appeared many times. V gene TRBV29-1 combines with J gene TRBJ1-1; 7 nucleotides agree with TRBD1. The CDR3 totals 14 residues. Germline V gives CDR1 SQVTM, CDR2 ANQGSEA. J was trimmed by 6 bases and V by 3 bases; bases with no gene match: 10. CDR3 protein: CSVDPDRVGAEAFF. Written as DNA, the CDR3 is TGCAGCGTTGACCCAGACAGGGTAGGCGCTGAAGCTTTCTTT.

This clonotype was found many times. The chain is built from TRBV5-1 and TRBJ2-1, with TRBD1 identical over 8 bases. In germline, CDR1 is SGHRS, CDR2 YFSETQ. The CDR3 length is 15 residues. The ends lost 2 bases at V and 6 bases at J; junction bases unmatched: 7. The CDR3 loop is CASSFAGGSGNEQFF. Here the CDR3 DNA reads TGCGCCAGCAGCTTTGCAGGGGGCTCGGGCAATGAGCAGTTCTTC.

Concerning this clonotype itself: This sequence may be a read error, since a much larger clone differs from it by one base. This chain links TRBV12-3 or TRBV12-4 with TRBJ2-4, with 9 nucleotides matching TRBD2. This CDR3 comprises 18 residues. The CDR3 loop is CACSLSLAGFGTKNIQYF. The CDR3 bases are TGTGCCTGCAGTTTAAGCCTAGCGGGATTCGGGACCAAAAACATTCAGTACTTC.

V usage is TRBV7-9 and J usage is TRBJ2-7; D not certain. V gave up 10 bases and J gave up 6 bases, with 16 bases separating them. Germline lookup yields CDR1 SEHNR and CDR2 FQNEAQ (reference sequence). The CDR3 runs to 12 residues. The CDR3 spells CAMGPGSLEQYV. CDR3 bases: TGTGCCATGGGCCCTGGCAGCCTCGAGCAGTACGTC.

In its sample, this clonotype was seen many times. This chain links TRBV4-1 with TRBJ2-5; D is possibly TRBD1 or TRBD2 (5 bases each). This CDR3 spans 15 amino acids. CDR1 and CDR2 (germline): MGHRA, YSYEKL. V was shortened by 2 bases and J by 2 bases, with 12 bases between the two germline ends. Here the CDR3 reads CASSQTGLSQETQYF. DNA of the CDR3: TGCGCCAGCAGCCAAACGGGGCTGTCTCAAGAGACCCAGTACTTC.

Many counts were recorded for this clonotype. The genes are TRBV12-5 and TRBJ1-6, with 7 bases lining up with TRBD1. V trimming: 4 bases; J trimming: 3 bases; junction bases outside the gene matches: 18. The CDR3 is 20 residues long. CDR1 is LGHNT and CDR2 is FRNRAP in the germline V gene. CDR3 amino acids: CASGSPRDRIAVYYNSPLHF. CDR3 nucleotides: TGTGCTAGTGGTTCTCCGCGGGACAGAATAGCCGTATACTATAATTCACCCCTCCACTTT. The full variable domain, completed using reference TRBV12-5 and TRBJ1-6, is DARVTQTPRHKVTEMGQEVTMRCQPILGHNTVFWYRQTMMQGLELLAYFRNRAPLDDSGMPKDRFSAEMPDATLATLKIQPSEPRDSAVYFCASGSPRDRIAVYYNSPLHFGNGTRLTVT.